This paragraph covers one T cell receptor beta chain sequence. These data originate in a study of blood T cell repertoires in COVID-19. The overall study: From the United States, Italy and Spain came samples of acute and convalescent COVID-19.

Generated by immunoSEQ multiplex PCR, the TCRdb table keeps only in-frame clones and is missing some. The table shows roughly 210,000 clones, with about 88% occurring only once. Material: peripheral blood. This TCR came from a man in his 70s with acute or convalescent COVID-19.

The CDR3 sequence is CASSPKLVPTGELFF. The CDR3 DNA follows: TGTGCCAGCTCACCTAAACTAGTACCCACCGGGGAGCTGTTTTTT. The J gene is TRBJ2-2, the V gene TRBV18; possibly TRBD2 for D (5 bases). Between the trimmed V and J ends, which lost 3 bases and 4 bases, there was a span of 12 bases. The CDR3 length is 15 residues. Germline V CDR1 and CDR2: KGHSH, LQKENI.